This T cell receptor beta chain was identified during a study of T-cell reconstitution after alpha-beta-depleted transplantation in children. Preparation of the TCRbeta library involved a method that used unique molecular identifiers. TCRdb called the PCR reads again in MiXCR, with one record for every CDR3 protein. Among 90,000 to 130,000 distinct CDR3 sequences listed, about 9.4% were seen once. The CDR3 runs 12 residues. Germline CDR1 MDHEN, CDR2 SYDVKM. The V end lost 8 bases, the J end lost 9 bases, and 16 bases lay between the germline ends. The chain employs TRBV28 and TRBJ2-5; a weak D match, TRBD2 (5 bases). The source was PBMCs from the stem cell graft donor, collected from the stem cell graft. This sequence was found in a human donor who donated a stem cell graft to a child with acute lymphoblastic leukemia. This CDR3 is CASETPMRAQYF. CDR3 DNA: TGTGCCAGCGAGACTCCGATGAGGGCCCAGTACTTC.